This TCR beta chain was captured by sequencing in a study of blood T cells in healthy people across ages. To note about this clonotype: One end of the junction varies from germline; a read error may be responsible.

Germline V gene lookup returns CDR1 MNHNS and CDR2 SASEGT. The CDR3 runs 14 residues. A second PCR of about 7 to 12 cycles used a sample-barcoded 5' primer and a J-beta primer mix. TCRdb fed the 5' RACE reads into MiXCR, producing one record per CDR3 protein. The sample contains under 2,000,000 distinct CDR3 sequences, 49% of which appear only once. The TCR originated in a woman aged 40-49 years in good health. The chain recombines TRBV6-1 with TRBJ2-3; D uncertain. The sample comprised blood. CDR3 DNA sequence: TGTGCCTGCAGTGAAGTAACTAAAACAGATACGCAGTATTTT. Its translation is CACSEVTKTDTQYF.